This TCR beta chain emerged from a study of somatic mutations in cytotoxic T cells in rheumatoid arthritis. Across the study: Patient blood was drawn as 30 ml EDTA; the draw came right after diagnosis and before any treatment.

This clone was observed a few times. Its antigen is unidentified. Notes on the study in general: Antigens recognized by the expanded CD8+ clones were unknown.

Original processing notes: Expanded CD8+ clones from patients, those larger than 1%, seldom had a match among published virus-specific TCRB sequences. Some clones are missing from TCRdb's copy, which holds only in-frame ones; the method was immunoSEQ multiplex PCR. The V and J calls and clone size were taken over from that table, and D and trimming were inferred from the DNA. This repertoire shows 4,500 to 5,500 clones, around 80% found once; its top ten account for more than 35%. The study pulled out CD4+ and CD8+ cells with positive magnetic bead selection and then checked their purity by flow cytometry. Trimming cost V 5 bases and J 8 bases, with 9 bases left between them. The CDR3 covers 12 residues. Germline V gene data show CDR1 as SEHNR and CDR2 as FQNEAQ (reference sequence).

This receptor was obtained from a man aged 65-85 years with rheumatoid arthritis. Input material: CD8+ T cells sorted from blood. The chain employs TRBV7-9 and TRBJ1-4; D possibly corresponds to TRBD1 (6 bases). The CDR3 sequence: CASSQDREKLFF. The CDR3 DNA is TGTGCCAGCAGCCAAGACAGGGAAAAACTGTTTTTT.